This TCR beta chain was captured by sequencing in a study of glioma-infiltrating T cells after dendritic cell vaccination. Input was 2 to 2.5 ug genomic DNA, or all available if less. Amplification used 60 V beta primers and 13 J beta primers. Some clones are missing from TCRdb's copy, which holds only in-frame ones; the method was immunoSEQ multiplex PCR. This table holds over 55,000 clones, 65% to 90% found once. None of the glioblastoma patients had an isocitrate dehydrogenase mutation. This CDR3 spans 13 amino acids. Trimming removed 1 base from V and 3 bases from J, with 5 bases in between. Per germline, CDR1 SGHNT and CDR2 YYREEE (reference sequence).

This clonotype was obtained from a human donor with glioblastoma. Here the sequenced sample was blood, taken before dendritic cell vaccination. This chain joins TRBV5-4 and TRBJ2-1; D unclear. CDR3 sequence: CASSLTGYNEQFF. CDR3 DNA: TGTGCCAGCAGCTTGACGGGCTACAATGAGCAGTTCTTC.